The 28 T cell receptor beta chains reported below all come from one sample, sequenced in a study of STAT5B mutations in CD4+ large granular lymphocyte leukemia. Sequencing was performed with immunoSEQ multiplex PCR; in TCRdb, only in-frame clones are kept and a portion is missing. The sample contains tens of thousands of clones, about 86% of which appear only once. Sequencing was carried out using CD4+ T cells from blood buffy coats. Source of these receptors: a human donor in good health.

This chain connects TRBV5-6 to TRBJ2-4; D uncertain. CDR3 length equals 14 residues. The V gene's germline CDR1 is SGHDT and CDR2 YYEEEE. The V gene lost 0 bases and the J gene lost 4 bases, with 8 bases spanning the gap. The CDR3 region is CASSLGPLKNIQYF. DNA of the CDR3: TGTGCCAGCAGCTTGGGACCTCTGAAAAACATTCAGTACTTC.

V gene TRBV9 combines with J gene TRBJ2-5, with D perhaps TRBD1 or TRBD2 (5 bases each). Germline V lookup: CDR1 SGDLS, CDR2 YYNGEE. This CDR3 has 15 residues. V was cut by 2 bases and J by 4 bases, with 15 bases left in between. CDR3 DNA sequence: TGTGCCAGCAGCGTGGGGACCCTAGGGACAGAGACCCAGTACTTC. This codes for CASSVGTLGTETQYF.

The rearrangement uses TRBV5-1 and TRBJ2-1, with 7 bases matching TRBD1. CDR3 length: 16 amino acids. V lost 5 bases and J lost 1; bases outside the gene matches: 9. The germline CDR1 and CDR2 sequences are SGHRS and YFSETQ. DNA for the CDR3: TGCGCCAGCAGTCCCGACAGGGCCCTTTCCTACAATGAGCAGTTCTTC. This encodes CASSPDRALSYNEQFF. Looking up the rest from reference TRBV5-1 and TRBJ2-1 gives the full variable domain: KAGVTQTPRYLIKTRGQQVTLSCSPISGHRSVSWYQQTPGQGLQFLFEYFSETQRNKGNFPGRFSGRQFSNSRSEMNVSTLELGDSALYLCASSPDRALSYNEQFFGPGTRLTVL.

CDR3 region: CASSSVTEYNEQFF. CDR3 bases: TGCGCCAGCAGCTCGGTGACAGAGTACAATGAGCAGTTCTTC. This chain joins TRBV5-1 and TRBJ2-1; possibly TRBD1 for D (5 bases). Trimming removed 3 bases from V and 4 bases from J, with 11 bases in between. CDR3 size: 14 residues. In germline, CDR1 is SGHRS, CDR2 YFSETQ.

This clone was recorded once. This chain joins TRBV30 and TRBJ2-7; D is possibly TRBD1 (5 bases). The CDR3 sequence is 15 residues long. Germline assignment: CDR1 GTSNPN and CDR2 SVGIG (reference sequence). V was cut by 0 bases and J by 3 bases, with 15 bases left in between. The CDR3 region is CAWSVKGAPNYEQYF. CDR3 in DNA: TGTGCCTGGAGTGTAAAAGGGGCGCCCAACTACGAGCAGTACTTC.

This clone was seen a single time. The V and J genes are TRBV7-3 and TRBJ1-6; D is ambiguous. The CDR3 length is 15 residues. Trimming removed 0 bases at V and 9 bases at J, with 12 bases between. CDR1 is SGHTA and CDR2 is FQGTGA in the germline V gene. In DNA, the CDR3 is TGTGCCAGCAGCTTAACCGGCTACTACGGTTCACCCCTCCACTTT. As protein: CASSLTGYYGSPLHF.

The gene calls are TRBV5-1 and TRBJ1-6; the match to TRBD1 covers 7 bases. The length of the CDR3 is 15 residues. The trim removed 4 bases at V and 4 bases at J, leaving 5 bases unmatched. The germline CDR1 and CDR2 sequences are SGHRS and YFSETQ. Here the CDR3 DNA reads TGCGCCAGCAGCGGCGGACAGGTTTATAATTCACCCCTCCACTTT. Its protein product is CASSGGQVYNSPLHF.

V gene TRBV5-1 combines with J gene TRBJ2-7; D is undetermined. From germline, CDR1 is SGHRS and CDR2 YFSETQ. The CDR3 has 12 residues. CDR3 sequence reads: CAPTLASYEQYF. The CDR3 region has the DNA TGCGCGCCGACCCTGGCATCCTACGAGCAGTACTTC.

The rearrangement links TRBV15 to TRBJ1-3; TRBD1 is a possible D gene (5 bases). The CDR3 runs to 15 residues. The V end lost 0 bases, the J end lost 2 bases, and 8 bases lay between the germline ends. Germline V gene sequence: CDR1 LNHNV, CDR2 YYDKDF (reference sequence). CDR3 protein: CATSREAGTGNTIYF. Here the CDR3 DNA reads TGTGCCACCAGCAGAGAAGCAGGGACTGGAAACACCATATATTTT.

This chain links TRBV7-9 with TRBJ2-7; 11 nucleotides match TRBD2. Per germline, CDR1 SEHNR and CDR2 FQNEAQ (reference sequence). V was pared by 4 bases and J by 4 bases, with 6 bases of the junction left unmatched. The CDR3 length is 15 residues. In nucleotides, the CDR3 is TGTGCCAGCAGCTCGTTAGCGGGAGGGCCTTACGAGCAGTACTTC. Amino acids: CASSSLAGGPYEQYF.

The chain joins TRBV7-2 to TRBJ1-2; tentatively, D is TRBD1 (5 bases). This CDR3 comprises 16 residues. The germline gives CDR1 SGHTA, CDR2 FQGNSA. V gave up 5 bases and J gave up 4 bases, with 20 bases separating them. CDR3 bases: TGTGCCAGCAGCCGTCGGCGTCCGGGGGTATCCTATGGCTACACCTTC. Translated, it gives CASSRRRPGVSYGYTF. Full variable domain (missing parts from reference TRBV7-2 and TRBJ1-2): GAGVSQSPSNKVTEKGKDVELRCDPISGHTALYWYRQSLGQGLEFLIYFQGNSAPDKSGLPSDRFSAERTGGSVSTLTIQRTQQEDSAVYLCASSRRRPGVSYGYTFGSGTRLTVV.

The chain employs TRBV5-1 and TRBJ1-4; D is undetermined. Germline CDR1 is SGHRS and CDR2 is YFSETQ. The CDR3 is 15 residues long. Trimming took 0 bases from V and 1 from J, leaving 7 bases between them. CDR3 protein: CASSLVGQTNEKLFF. CDR3 coding DNA: TGCGCCAGCAGCTTGGTTGGGCAAACTAATGAAAAACTGTTTTTT.

This chain links TRBV2 with TRBJ2-7; D is possibly TRBD1 or TRBD2 (7 bases each). The V gene's germline CDR1 is SNHLY and CDR2 FYNNEI. V dropped 4 bases and J dropped 9 bases, with 13 bases sitting between them. This CDR3 has 12 amino acids. The CDR3 DNA reads TGTGCCAGCAGTGCGACAGGGAGGGTGCAGTACTTC. It translates to CASSATGRVQYF.

This chain links TRBV30 with TRBJ1-5; D is perhaps TRBD1 (5 bases). The CDR3 is 18 amino acids. Trimming took 0 bases from V and 0 from J, leaving 18 bases between them. The V gene's germline CDR1 is GTSNPN and CDR2 SVGIG (reference sequence). This CDR3 is CAWSVSGIGVYSNQPQHF. The CDR3 DNA follows: TGTGCCTGGAGTGTTTCAGGGATAGGGGTCTATAGCAATCAGCCCCAGCATTTT. Together with reference TRBV30 and TRBJ1-5, the CDR3 gives the full variable domain: SQTIHQWPATLVQPVGSPLSLECTVEGTSNPNLYWYRQAAGRGLQLLFYSVGIGQISSEVPQNLSASRPQDRQFILSSKKLLLSDSGFYLCAWSVSGIGVYSNQPQHFGDGTRLSIL.

The chain is built from TRBV7-2 and TRBJ2-7; D gene ambiguous. The V and J ends lost 3 bases and 3 bases respectively, with 6 bases between them. The CDR3 contains 12 residues. Germline-derived CDR1 and CDR2 are SGHTA and FQGNSA. Here the CDR3 DNA reads TGTGCCAGCAGCTTGAGCTTCTACGAGCAGTACTTC. The encoded protein is CASSLSFYEQYF.

V usage is TRBV25-1 and J usage is TRBJ1-2; tentatively, D is TRBD1 (5 bases). CDR1 is MGHDK and CDR2 is SYGVNS in the germline V gene. The CDR3 sequence is 13 residues long. Trimming cost V 3 bases and J 5 bases, with 10 bases left between them. The CDR3 DNA is TGTGCCAGCAGTGACAGGGACTTTTATGGCTACACCTTC. Translating gives CASSDRDFYGYTF.

The CDR3 DNA reads TGTGCCAGCAGCCAGACTAGCGGGCCCTACGAGCAGTACTTC. The encoded protein is CASSQTSGPYEQYF. The chain joins TRBV7-2 to TRBJ2-7; 10 bases map to TRBD2. Trimming cost V 5 bases and J 2 bases; bases outside gene matches: 3. In germline, CDR1 is SGHTA, CDR2 FQGNSA. The CDR3 length is 14 residues.

This clone has just a few counts. This chain connects TRBV9 to TRBJ2-7; no definite D call. Looked up from germline, CDR1 is SGDLS and CDR2 is YYNGEE. The CDR3 extends over 12 amino acids. V lost 3 bases and J 7 bases, leaving 11 bases between the germline ends. The CDR3 region is CASSARLGEQYF. The CDR3 region has the DNA TGTGCCAGCAGCGCGAGACTTGGGGAGCAGTACTTC.

This clone was recorded only once. V usage is TRBV2 and J usage is TRBJ2-3; maybe TRBD2 (5 bases). The germline V gene has CDR1 SNHLY and CDR2 FYNNEI. The CDR3 is made up of 13 amino acids. The germline V and J ends were trimmed by 5 bases and 5 bases, with 11 bases remaining between them. The CDR3 sequence: CASSSYSEDTQYF. The CDR3 DNA sequence: TGTGCCAGCAGTTCATATAGCGAAGATACGCAGTATTTT.

This chain connects TRBV6-5 to TRBJ1-4; no clear D gene. Germline V gives CDR1 MNHEY, CDR2 SVGAGI. This CDR3 has 15 residues. The V end was cut by 2 bases, the J end by 5 bases, with 12 bases between. The CDR3 DNA follows: TGTGCCAGCAGTTACGTCGGCGGAGTAAATGAAAAACTGTTTTTT. Translating gives CASSYVGGVNEKLFF.

The chain has TRBV7-9 and TRBJ2-3; D may be TRBD1 (6 bases). CDR3 length equals 16 residues. Trimming stripped 6 bases from V and 1 base from J, with 17 bases between. Germline V gene data show CDR1 as SEHNR and CDR2 as FQNEAQ (reference sequence). The CDR3 reads CASRSDRGGGTDTQYF. In DNA, the CDR3 is TGTGCCAGCAGATCGGACCGAGGGGGTGGCACAGATACGCAGTATTTT.

This clone was recorded only once. The chain links TRBV28 to TRBJ2-5, with TRBD2 as a possible D gene (5 bases). V was trimmed by 5 bases and J by 0 bases, leaving 19 bases between them. The CDR3 is 17 amino acids. The germline gives CDR1 MDHEN, CDR2 SYDVKM. CDR3 protein: CASSGERKVGYQETQYF. In nucleotides, the CDR3 is TGTGCCAGCAGTGGGGAGAGGAAGGTAGGGTACCAAGAGACCCAGTACTTC.

V is TRBV5-4 and J is TRBJ2-1; a weak D match, TRBD1 (9 bases). CDR3 length equals 16 residues. The V end lost 1 base, the J end lost 3 bases, and 14 bases lay between the germline ends. From germline, CDR1 is SGHNT and CDR2 YYREEE (reference sequence). In DNA, the CDR3 is TGTGCCAGCAGCTTGTTAGCGGGACAGGGCTACAATGAGCAGTTCTTC. It encodes CASSLLAGQGYNEQFF.

The chain combines TRBV28 with TRBJ2-7; D call uncertain. The CDR3 is made up of 15 amino acids. CDR1 is MDHEN and CDR2 is SYDVKM in the germline V gene. V lost 2 bases to trimming and J lost 2 bases, with 13 bases between them. In DNA, the CDR3 is TGTGCCAGCAGTTTAATCCAGGTAAAAGCCTACGAGCAGTACTTC. Translated, it gives CASSLIQVKAYEQYF.

This clone was observed a single time. This sequence joins TRBV2 and TRBJ2-3; TRBD2 matches at 10 bases. The CDR3 is 14 amino acids. CDR1 is SNHLY, CDR2 FYNNEI, per germline. Trimming at V came to 5 bases and at J to 5 bases, leaving 4 bases not matched to a gene. CDR3 residues: CASSSSGGKDTQYF. DNA for the CDR3: TGTGCCAGCAGTAGTAGCGGGGGGAAAGATACGCAGTATTTT.

This rearrangement joins TRBV7-7 to TRBJ2-3, with D possibly matching TRBD2 (6 bases). Between the trimmed V and J ends, which lost 5 bases and 2 bases, there was a span of 11 bases. This CDR3 is built from 14 residues. CDR1 and CDR2 (germline): SSHAT, FNYEAQ (reference sequence). In DNA, the CDR3 is TGTGCCAGCAGCCCCGGGACTTACACAGATACGCAGTATTTT. It codes for CASSPGTYTDTQYF.

About this clone itself: The same CDR3 is also encoded by other DNA sequences in this sample. This sequence joins TRBV5-1 and TRBJ2-1; TRBD2 matches 13 bases. Germline values: CDR1 SGHRS, CDR2 YFSETQ. CDR3 length: 15 amino acids. Unmatched junction bases numbered 3, after V lost 2 bases and J lost 7 bases. CDR3 nucleotides: TGCGCCAGCAGCTTACTAGCGGGGGGGCTAAATGAGCAGTTCTTC. This sequence encodes CASSLLAGGLNEQFF.

V is TRBV5-4 and J is TRBJ1-2, with TRBD1 identical over 8 bases. In germline, CDR1 is SGHNT, CDR2 YYREEE (reference sequence). The CDR3 sequence is 14 residues long. V dropped 3 bases and J dropped 8; count of bases not matched to a gene: 9. CDR3 sequence reads: CASSSGQGGGGYTF. The CDR3 DNA reads TGTGCCAGCAGCTCTGGACAGGGTGGTGGAGGCTACACCTTC.